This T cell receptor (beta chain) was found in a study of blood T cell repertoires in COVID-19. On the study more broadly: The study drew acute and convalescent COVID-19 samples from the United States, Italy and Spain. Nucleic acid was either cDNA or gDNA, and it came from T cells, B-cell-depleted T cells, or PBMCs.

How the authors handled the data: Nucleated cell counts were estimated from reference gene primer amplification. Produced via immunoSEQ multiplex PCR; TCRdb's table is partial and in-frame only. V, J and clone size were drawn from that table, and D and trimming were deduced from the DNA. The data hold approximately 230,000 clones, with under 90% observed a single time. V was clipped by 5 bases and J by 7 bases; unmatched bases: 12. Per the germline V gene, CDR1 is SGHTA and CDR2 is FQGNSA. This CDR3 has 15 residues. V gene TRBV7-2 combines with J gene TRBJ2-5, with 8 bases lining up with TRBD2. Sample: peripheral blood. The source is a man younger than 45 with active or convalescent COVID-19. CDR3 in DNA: TGTGCCAGCAGCGCCGCCCTAAGCGGGGGCGGGACCCAGTACTTC. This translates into CASSAALSGGGTQYF. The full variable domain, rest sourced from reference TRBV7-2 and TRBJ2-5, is GAGVSQSPSNKVTEKGKDVELRCDPISGHTALYWYRQSLGQGLEFLIYFQGNSAPDKSGLPSDRFSAERTGGSVSTLTIQRTQQEDSAVYLCASSAALSGGGTQYFGPGTRLLVL.